Following are 27 T cell receptor beta chains from one sample sequenced in a study of blood T cell repertoires in COVID-19. Assay: immunoSEQ multiplex PCR; the TCRdb copy retains only in-frame clones and omits some. The sample lists 40,000 to 50,000 clones, roughly nine tenths occurring once. The sequenced sample was peripheral blood. These receptors came from a human donor in a cohort sampled during active COVID-19.

V gene TRBV18 combines with J gene TRBJ2-5; 14 positions match TRBD2. Per the germline V gene, CDR1 is KGHSH and CDR2 is LQKENI. This CDR3 region has 16 residues. V was clipped by 3 bases and J by 1 base; unmatched bases: 1. This CDR3 reads CASSPGLAGVQETQYF. In nucleotides, the CDR3 is TGTGCCAGCTCACCGGGACTAGCGGGGGTCCAAGAGACCCAGTACTTC.

This clone was seen a handful of times. The chain links TRBV19 to TRBJ2-5; D perhaps matches TRBD2 (5 bases). CDR3 length: 19 residues. Germline V gene data show CDR1 as LNHDA and CDR2 as SQIVND (reference sequence). V gave up 6 bases and J gave up 5 bases, with 31 bases separating them. The CDR3, as DNA: TGTGCCAGTAGCCTGAGTAGTGTTGGACGGCGGGTTTCCTGGGAGACCCAGTACTTC. Protein product: CASSLSSVGRRVSWETQYF.

V usage is TRBV9 and J usage is TRBJ1-4, with TRBD1 matching 9 bases. Germline trimming cut 4 bases from V and 5 bases from J; bases unmatched to any gene: 6. This CDR3 region has 15 residues. Germline V gene data show CDR1 as SGDLS and CDR2 as YYNGEE. The DNA for the CDR3 is TGTGCCAGCAGCTTACGACAGGGGGGGAATGAAAAACTGTTTTTT. This encodes CASSLRQGGNEKLFF.

Only a few counts were recorded for this clone. The V and J genes are TRBV7-6 and TRBJ2-3; a weak D match, TRBD2 (5 bases). Per germline, CDR1 SGHVS and CDR2 FNYEAQ. CDR3 length: 13 residues. The V and J ends lost 3 bases and 4 bases respectively, with 8 bases between them. This CDR3 reads CASSLDSADTQYF. The CDR3 DNA follows: TGTGCCAGCAGCTTGGATAGCGCAGATACGCAGTATTTT.

The CDR3 region is CSVEAPADTQYF. For the CDR3, the DNA is TGCAGCGTTGAAGCTCCGGCAGATACGCAGTATTTT. J is TRBJ2-3 and V is TRBV29-1; D ambiguous. This CDR3 spans 12 amino acids. V was clipped by 1 base and J by 4 bases, with 6 bases between them. Germline V CDR1 and CDR2: SQVTM, ANQGSEA.

The V gene is TRBV29-1, the J gene TRBJ1-1; D not certain. The V gene lost 4 bases and the J gene lost 1 base, with 13 bases spanning the gap. CDR3 length: 14 residues. Germline-derived CDR1 and CDR2 are SQVTM and ANQGSEA. DNA of the CDR3: TGCAGCGTTGTGAAGTCGCGGGGGAACACTGAAGCTTTCTTT. Its protein is CSVVKSRGNTEAFF.

The chain is built from TRBV5-5 and TRBJ2-7; 7 bases align to TRBD1. In germline, CDR1 is SGHKS, CDR2 YYEKEE (reference sequence). This CDR3 has 14 residues. The V and J ends lost 3 bases and 3 bases, in that order; junction bases with no gene match: 6. CDR3 bases: TGTGCCAGCAGCTCCACCGGGACAGTCTACGAGCAGTACTTC. It is translated as CASSSTGTVYEQYF.

The V call is TRBV19, the J call TRBJ2-5; 8 nucleotides match TRBD1. From germline, CDR1 is LNHDA and CDR2 SQIVND (reference sequence). Germline trimming cut 5 bases from V and 2 bases from J; bases unmatched to any gene: 4. The CDR3 runs 14 residues. Written as DNA, the CDR3 is TGTGCCAGTAGTCTAGGACAGGGTCAAGAGACCCAGTACTTC. As protein: CASSLGQGQETQYF.

V and J are TRBV30 and TRBJ1-1; TRBD1 might be the D (6 bases). Trimming shortened V by 5 bases and J by 6 bases, and 10 bases separated the two germline ends. This CDR3 comprises 11 residues. In germline, CDR1 is GTSNPN, CDR2 SVGIG (reference sequence). The CDR3 DNA is TGTGCCTGGGGGGACACTGCTGAAGCTTTCTTT. As protein: CAWGDTAEAFF.

In this sample, this clone turned up a few times. The gene calls are TRBV7-2 and TRBJ2-5; D possibly corresponds to TRBD1 (6 bases). The CDR3 is made up of 13 amino acids. Trimming cost V 4 bases and J 4 bases, with 10 bases left between them. Germline loops: CDR1 SGHTA, CDR2 FQGNSA. The chain's CDR3 is CASSSGQRETQYF. The CDR3, as DNA: TGTGCCAGCAGCTCAGGACAGAGAGAGACCCAGTACTTC.

The rearrangement uses TRBV19 and TRBJ1-4; TRBD1 aligns across 7 bases. The CDR3 covers 15 residues. Per the germline V gene, CDR1 is LNHDA and CDR2 is SQIVND (reference sequence). V was pared by 5 bases and J by 4 bases, with 7 bases of the junction left unmatched. CDR3 in DNA: TGTGCCAGTAGTCCGACAGGGATGAGTAATGAAAAACTGTTTTTT. Its translation: CASSPTGMSNEKLFF.

The chain employs TRBV9 and TRBJ2-3, with unresolved D. Germline CDR1 SGDLS, CDR2 YYNGEE. The CDR3 totals 12 residues. The ends were cut back, 2 bases at V and 9 bases at J, with 10 bases in the middle. CDR3: CASSVFGDTQYF. The CDR3 DNA reads as TGTGCCAGCAGCGTTTTTGGAGACACGCAGTATTTT.

This clone turned up a few times. The chain uses TRBV2 and TRBJ1-4; unclear D gene. There are 12 residues in the CDR3. Germline loops: CDR1 SNHLY, CDR2 FYNNEI. The V and J ends lost 10 bases and 4 bases respectively, with 10 bases between them. CDR3 sequence reads: CATGRFNEKLFF. The CDR3 coding sequence is TGTGCCACGGGGAGGTTTAATGAAAAACTGTTTTTT.

The chain carries TRBV7-9 and TRBJ2-7; possibly TRBD1 for D (5 bases). The length of the CDR3 is 16 residues. Trimming removed 0 bases at V and 2 bases at J, with 14 bases between. The germline V gene has CDR1 SEHNR and CDR2 FQNEAQ (reference sequence). The CDR3 sequence is CASSLAGLGPPYEQYF. CDR3 DNA: TGTGCCAGCAGCTTAGCGGGGCTTGGTCCTCCCTACGAGCAGTACTTC.

The J gene is TRBJ2-7, the V gene TRBV6-4; TRBD1 might be the D (6 bases). Trimming took 3 bases from V and 2 from J, leaving 11 bases between them. This CDR3 has 14 residues. Germline loops: CDR1 MRHNA, CDR2 SNTAGT. As DNA, the CDR3 is TGTGCCAGCAGTGAGGACAGAGGAACCTACGAGCAGTACGTC. Translating gives CASSEDRGTYEQYV.

V gene TRBV9 combines with J gene TRBJ2-3, with 14 bases identical to TRBD2. V lost 3 bases to trimming and J lost 4 bases; unmatched junction nucleotides: 4. The germline gives CDR1 SGDLS, CDR2 YYNGEE. The length of the CDR3 is 16 residues. For the CDR3, the DNA is TGTGCCAGCAGCGGGACTAGCGGGAGGCCCCCAGATACGCAGTATTTT. Translating gives CASSGTSGRPPDTQYF.

The chain uses TRBV19 and TRBJ2-6; D gene ambiguous. The V end lost 4 bases, the J end lost 2 bases, and 6 bases lay between the germline ends. Germline V gene sequence: CDR1 LNHDA, CDR2 SQIVND (reference sequence). This CDR3 has 14 amino acids. The DNA for the CDR3 is TGTGCCAGTAGTACGCTAGCTGGGGCCAACGTCCTGACTTTC. This encodes CASSTLAGANVLTF.

In this sample, this clone turned up a few times. The CDR3 protein is CASSYDRDYGYTF. The CDR3 DNA reads as TGTGCCAGCAGCTACGACAGGGACTATGGCTACACCTTC. The rearrangement joins TRBV7-9 to TRBJ1-2; TRBD1 agrees at 7 bases. This CDR3 spans 13 amino acids. Germline CDR1 is SEHNR and CDR2 is FQNEAQ (reference sequence). Trimming at V came to 4 bases and at J to 3 bases, leaving 2 bases not matched to a gene. The whole variable domain, filled in from reference TRBV7-9 and TRBJ1-2, reads DTGVSQNPRHKITKRGQNVTFRCDPISEHNRLYWYRQTLGQGPEFLTYFQNEAQLEKSRLLSDRFSAERPKGSFSTLEIQRTEQGDSAMYLCASSYDRDYGYTFGSGTRLTVV.

The rearrangement uses TRBV18 and TRBJ1-5; maybe TRBD1 (5 bases). Germline-derived CDR1 and CDR2 are KGHSH and LQKENI. The CDR3 loop spans 14 amino acids. V lost 2 bases and J lost 5, with 10 bases in between. CDR3 region: CASSPFGADQPQHF. Here the CDR3 DNA reads TGTGCCAGCTCACCATTTGGGGCCGATCAGCCCCAGCATTTT.

This chain joins TRBV10-1 and TRBJ2-1, with 7 bases aligning to TRBD2. The length of the CDR3 is 14 residues. Germline V gene sequence: CDR1 WNHNN, CDR2 SYGVQD (reference sequence). V lost 4 bases and J lost 2; bases outside the gene matches: 2. The CDR3 DNA sequence: TGCGCCAGCAGTGTGGGACTACCCTACAATGAGCAGTTCTTC. Encoded protein: CASSVGLPYNEQFF.

The gene calls are TRBV29-1 and TRBJ2-2, with a tentative D call TRBD2 (5 bases). CDR1 and CDR2 from the germline V gene are SQVTM and ANQGSEA. The V end was cut by 5 bases, the J end by 3 bases, with 13 bases between. The CDR3 runs 14 residues. In DNA, the CDR3 is TGCAGCGTTTTGACTAACTTCCACACCGGGGAGCTGTTTTTT. Its translation is CSVLTNFHTGELFF.

The gene calls are TRBV11-3 and TRBJ1-3; D might be TRBD1 (6 bases). Germline V gene lookup returns CDR1 SGHNT and CDR2 YENEEA. The CDR3 loop spans 13 amino acids. Trimming took off 1 base at V and 8 bases at J, with 9 bases between the two ends. CDR3 residues: CASSLAKGDTIYF. CDR3 nucleotides: TGTGCCAGCAGCTTAGCCAAGGGGGACACCATATATTTT.

This clone was seen just once. The chain couples TRBV24-1 to TRBJ1-2; D is possibly TRBD1 (5 bases). Germline V gene lookup returns CDR1 KGHDR and CDR2 SFDVKD. This CDR3 comprises 14 residues. Trimming removed 6 bases at V and 2 bases at J, with 12 bases between. The CDR3 nucleotides read TGTGCCACCAGTTCAAGGGGAACCAACTATGGCTACACCTTC. Residues: CATSSRGTNYGYTF.

This clone was counted a few times. This chain connects TRBV30 to TRBJ2-7; D ambiguous. V was trimmed by 5 bases and J by 4 bases, leaving 9 bases between them. Looked up from germline, CDR1 is GTSNPN and CDR2 is SVGIG (reference sequence). The CDR3 sequence is 11 residues long. CDR3 bases: TGTGCCTGGGGCAGGTCGTACGAGCAGTACTTC. Residues: CAWGRSYEQYF.

The CDR3 here is CASSFQGGSEAFF. CDR3 nucleotides: TGTGCCAGCAGTTTTCAGGGGGGATCCGAAGCTTTCTTT. This chain links TRBV12-3 or TRBV12-4 with TRBJ1-1; 7 nucleotides line up with TRBD1. The CDR3 is 13 residues long. The J segment lost 8 bases and the V segment lost 3 bases, leaving 6 bases of the junction unmatched.

This sequence joins TRBV30 and TRBJ1-4, with D possibly TRBD1 on 5 matching bases. V lost 1 base and J lost 8, with 17 bases in between. Germline CDR1 GTSNPN, CDR2 SVGIG (reference sequence). This CDR3 comprises 15 residues. CDR3 nucleotide sequence: TGTGCCTGGAGTGGGGGCCGGAGGGGCAGGGAAAAACTGTTTTTT. Translated, it gives CAWSGGRRGREKLFF.

The chain uses TRBV6-1 and TRBJ1-1, with 10 bases matching TRBD1. V shed 2 bases, J shed 4 bases, and the junction held 1 base outside the gene matches. Germline V CDR1 and CDR2: MNHNS, SASEGT. The CDR3 is made up of 14 amino acids. The CDR3 protein is CASSEWTGGTEAFF. CDR3 nucleotide sequence: TGTGCCAGCAGTGAATGGACAGGGGGCACTGAAGCTTTCTTT.